These T cell receptor beta chains were read from a single sample in a study of cytomegalovirus exposure and HLA in healthy donors. Assay: immunoSEQ multiplex PCR; the TCRdb copy retains only in-frame clones and omits some. The sample records roughly 180,000 clones, more than 65% being singletons. The source material was PBMCs. The receptor source for this set is a young man in good health and CMV-seronegative. Both conserved end residues are part of each CDR3. A D gene is named only where the DNA matches it firmly. Clone size is given for some rows only: seen once, a few or many times, or a class if the clone is expanded.

V: TRBV2
D: TRBD1
size: .
J: TRBJ1-3
CDR3: CASKTGTGGLGGNTIYF
DNA: TGTGCCAGCAAAACCGGGACAGGGGGCCTCGGTGGAAACACCATATATTTT

V: TRBV2
D: TRBD2
size: .
J: TRBJ2-7
CDR3: CAKQGLAGGPYEQYF
DNA: TGTGCCAAACAGGGACTAGCGGGGGGGCCCTACGAGCAGTACTTC

V: TRBV7-2
D: TRBD2
size: once
J: TRBJ2-1
CDR3: CASSLALSGGAYEQFF
DNA: TGTGCCAGCAGCTTAGCGTTAAGCGGGGGGGCTTATGAGCAGTTCTTC

V: TRBV4-1
D: TRBD1
size: .
J: TRBJ2-2
CDR3: CASSLSTGGTGELFF
DNA: TGCGCCAGCAGCCTTTCCACAGGGGGCACCGGGGAGCTGTTTTTT

V: TRBV7-9
D: .
size: .
J: TRBJ2-3
CDR3: CASSLDSITDTQYF
DNA: TGTGCCAGCAGCTTGGACAGTATCACAGATACGCAGTATTTT

V: TRBV19
D: TRBD1
size: .
J: TRBJ2-7
CDR3: CASSTRTGLKPYEQYF
DNA: TGTGCCAGTAGTACGCGGACAGGGTTGAAACCCTACGAGCAGTACTTC

V: TRBV28
D: TRBD1
size: .
J: TRBJ2-5
CDR3: CASSFRTGLQETQYF
DNA: TGTGCCAGCAGTTTCAGGACAGGCCTACAAGAGACCCAGTACTTC

V: TRBV18
D: TRBD1
size: .
J: TRBJ2-5
CDR3: CASSPRDRGQETQYF
DNA: TGTGCCAGCTCACCACGGGACAGGGGACAAGAGACCCAGTACTTC

V: TRBV7-2
D: .
size: .
J: TRBJ2-7
CDR3: CASSFAPAPGEQYF
DNA: TGTGCCAGCAGCTTTGCCCCCGCGCCGGGCGAGCAGTACTTC

V: TRBV30
D: .
size: .
J: TRBJ1-1
CDR3: CAFGAYTEAFF
DNA: TGTGCCTTTGGAGCGTACACTGAAGCTTTCTTT

V: TRBV23-1
D: .
size: .
J: TRBJ2-5
CDR3: CASSLSEVWVETQYF
DNA: TGCGCCAGCAGTCTCTCCGAGGTGTGGGTGGAGACCCAGTACTTC

V: TRBV5-1
D: .
size: .
J: TRBJ2-7
CDR3: CASSLAGQAAYEQYF
DNA: TGCGCCAGCAGCTTGGCCGGCCAGGCCGCCTACGAGCAGTACTTC

V: TRBV7-9
D: TRBD1
size: few
J: TRBJ1-6
CDR3: CASSPTGTVLSPLHF
DNA: TGTGCCAGCAGCCCCACCGGGACAGTCCTGTCACCCCTCCACTTT

V: TRBV30
D: TRBD2
size: .
J: TRBJ2-2
CDR3: CAWRLTGAGTGELFF
DNA: TGTGCCTGGAGATTGACGGGAGCGGGGACCGGGGAGCTGTTTTTT

V: TRBV4-1
D: TRBD1
size: once
J: TRBJ2-3
CDR3: CASSQHDRAGDTQYF
DNA: TGCGCCAGCAGCCAACACGACAGGGCCGGTGATACGCAGTATTTT

V: TRBV5-1
D: .
size: .
J: TRBJ2-5
CDR3: CASSYPGGQETQYF
DNA: TGCGCCAGCAGCTACCCCGGGGGGCAGGAGACCCAGTACTTC

V: TRBV18
D: .
size: .
J: TRBJ2-2
CDR3: CASSPPDSNTGELFF
DNA: TGTGCCAGCTCACCACCGGACAGTAACACCGGGGAGCTGTTTTTT

V: TRBV5-6
D: .
size: .
J: TRBJ2-3
CDR3: CASSPTYGADTQYF
DNA: TGTGCCAGCAGCCCGACTTACGGGGCAGATACGCAGTATTTT

V: TRBV7-2
D: .
size: .
J: TRBJ2-3
CDR3: CASSPQLAPLADTQYF
DNA: TGTGCCAGCAGCCCACAACTAGCACCACTCGCAGATACGCAGTATTTT

V: TRBV14
D: TRBD2
size: .
J: TRBJ2-5
CDR3: CASSRIAGGQETQYF
DNA: TGTGCCAGCAGCCGGATAGCGGGGGGGCAAGAGACCCAGTACTTC

V: TRBV2
D: .
size: .
J: TRBJ2-5
CDR3: CASSATRLAQETQYF
DNA: TGTGCCAGCAGTGCGACGCGGCTTGCCCAAGAGACCCAGTACTTC

V: TRBV11-2
D: .
size: once
J: TRBJ2-5
CDR3: CASSPGGHQETQYF
DNA: TGTGCCAGCAGCCCGGGGGGCCACCAAGAGACCCAGTACTTC

V: TRBV30
D: .
size: .
J: TRBJ2-5
CDR3: CAYGVQKETQYF
DNA: TGTGCCTACGGGGTTCAGAAAGAGACCCAGTACTTC

V: TRBV7-9
D: TRBD2
size: few
J: TRBJ2-5
CDR3: CASSFGTSGLQETQYF
DNA: TGTGCCAGCAGCTTTGGGACTAGCGGATTACAAGAGACCCAGTACTTC

V: TRBV7-9
D: .
size: few
J: TRBJ1-1
CDR3: CASSLAQGSSSEAFF
DNA: TGTGCCAGCAGCTTAGCGCAGGGATCATCGTCTGAAGCTTTCTTT

V: TRBV4-2
D: TRBD1
size: .
J: TRBJ2-3
CDR3: CASSQDVPTGVVSTDTQYF
DNA: TGTGCCAGCAGCCAAGATGTGCCGACAGGGGTGGTTAGCACAGATACGCAGTATTTT

V: TRBV6-4
D: .
size: .
J: TRBJ1-1
CDR3: CASRREQNTEAFF
DNA: TGTGCCAGCAGACGGGAACAGAACACTGAAGCTTTCTTT